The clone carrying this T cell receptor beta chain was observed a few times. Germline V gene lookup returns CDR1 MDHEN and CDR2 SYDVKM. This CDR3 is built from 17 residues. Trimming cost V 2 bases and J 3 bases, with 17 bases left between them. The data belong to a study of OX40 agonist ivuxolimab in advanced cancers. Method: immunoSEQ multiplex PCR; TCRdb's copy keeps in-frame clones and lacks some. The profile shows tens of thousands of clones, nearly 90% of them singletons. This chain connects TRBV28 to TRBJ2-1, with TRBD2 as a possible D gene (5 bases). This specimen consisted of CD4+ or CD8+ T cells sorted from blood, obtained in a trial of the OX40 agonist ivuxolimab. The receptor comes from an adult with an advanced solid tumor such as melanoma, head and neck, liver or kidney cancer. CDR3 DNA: TGTGCCAGCAGTTTAGGGCCCCGGCGGGCTTACTACAATGAGCAGTTCTTC. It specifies CASSLGPRRAYYNEQFF.